The 12 T cell receptor beta chains presented below share a single source sample, sequenced in a study of OX40 agonist ivuxolimab in advanced cancers. Sequenced by immunoSEQ multiplex PCR; TCRdb stores in-frame clones only, minus some. The sample lists some 4,900 clones; approximately 64% were seen once. Sequenced material: CD4+ or CD8+ T cells sorted from blood, taken in a trial of the OX40 agonist ivuxolimab. The receptors originated from an adult with an advanced solid tumor such as melanoma, head and neck, liver or kidney cancer.

This clone appeared once. The V gene is TRBV11-2, the J gene TRBJ2-1; tentative D call: TRBD2 (6 bases). In germline, CDR1 is SGHAT, CDR2 FQNNGV. This CDR3 has 17 residues. Trimming took off 6 bases at V and 2 bases at J, with 20 bases between the two ends. CDR3 in amino acids: CASSSLSGRSAYNEQFF. The CDR3 DNA sequence: TGTGCCAGCAGTTCCCTTTCCGGGAGATCCGCCTACAATGAGCAGTTCTTC.

The DNA of the CDR3 is TGTGCCTGGATTCCCCGACAAGCAGCCTCTGGAAACACCATATATTTT. It encodes CAWIPRQAASGNTIYF. The J gene is TRBJ1-3, the V gene TRBV30; no reliable D call. CDR1 and CDR2 from the germline V gene are GTSNPN and SVGIG (reference sequence). The CDR3 extends over 16 amino acids. Trimming removed 4 bases at V and 0 bases at J, with 16 bases between.

The V call is TRBV30, the J call TRBJ1-1; D is unresolved. The CDR3 loop spans 14 amino acids. V was trimmed by 2 bases and J by 0 bases, leaving 10 bases between them. Germline V gene sequence: CDR1 GTSNPN, CDR2 SVGIG (reference sequence). The CDR3 here is CAWSLAAMNTEAFF. The CDR3, as DNA: TGTGCCTGGAGTTTGGCAGCTATGAACACTGAAGCTTTCTTT.

This chain links TRBV4-1 with TRBJ1-1; D might be TRBD1 (6 bases). The CDR3 extends over 14 amino acids. Trimming removed 0 bases from V and 4 bases from J, with 9 bases in between. Germline assignment: CDR1 MGHRA and CDR2 YSYEKL. For the CDR3, the DNA is TGCGCCAGCAGCCAAGATAGGGGGGCCACTGAAGCTTTCTTT. Translation: CASSQDRGATEAFF.

This clone is medium-sized by share. The rearrangement joins TRBV5-1 to TRBJ2-5, with 10 positions matching TRBD1. Losses at the gene ends were 7 bases for V and 5 bases for J; bases not matched to a gene: 11. This CDR3 has 15 residues. Germline V gene sequence: CDR1 SGHRS, CDR2 YFSETQ. The CDR3: CASRRTGGIGETQYF. Written as DNA, the CDR3 is TGCGCCAGCCGTCGGACAGGGGGAATAGGGGAGACCCAGTACTTC.

This clone is medium-sized. The chain joins TRBV27 to TRBJ2-7; weak D call: TRBD1 (6 bases). Germline loops: CDR1 MNHEY, CDR2 SMNVEV (reference sequence). V was shortened by 5 bases and J by 3 bases, with 20 bases between the two germline ends. The CDR3 has 16 residues. Written as DNA, the CDR3 is TGTGCCAGCAGTCCCTCTCTGTGGGACAAGAGCTACGAGCAGTACTTC. Its protein product is CASSPSLWDKSYEQYF.

Written as DNA, the CDR3 is TGCGCCAGCAGCCATGTCACCGGGGAGCTGTTTTTT. Its protein is CASSHVTGELFF. The chain employs TRBV4-1 and TRBJ2-2; no clear D. The CDR3 sequence is 12 residues long. The germline V gene encodes CDR1 MGHRA and CDR2 YSYEKL. Trimming removed 3 bases from V and 4 bases from J, with 3 bases in between.

As regards this clone: Other DNA variants within this sample encode the same CDR3. The chain has TRBV7-6 and TRBJ2-7; tentatively, D is TRBD2 (7 bases). V was trimmed by 5 bases and J by 5 bases, leaving 28 bases between them. There are 18 residues in the CDR3. CDR1 and CDR2 from the germline V gene are SGHVS and FNYEAQ. The CDR3 loop reads CASSPGAGVGTWGNEQYF. The CDR3, as DNA: TGTGCCAGCAGCCCAGGGGCGGGGGTGGGGACTTGGGGGAACGAGCAGTACTTC.

There are a few counts of this clone. The CDR3: CASSLERQPQHF. The CDR3 DNA reads TGTGCCAGCAGCTTAGAGCGTCAGCCCCAGCATTTT. This chain connects TRBV7-9 to TRBJ1-5; D ambiguous. Trimming left V 1 base short and J 6 bases short, with 4 bases between. Germline V gene lookup returns CDR1 SEHNR and CDR2 FQNEAQ (reference sequence). This CDR3 region has 12 residues.

The chain carries TRBV5-5 and TRBJ2-1; no definite D call. The V and J ends lost 4 bases and 5 bases respectively, with 13 bases between them. Germline values: CDR1 SGHKS, CDR2 YYEKEE (reference sequence). This CDR3 has 14 amino acids. The DNA for the CDR3 is TGTGCCAGCAGCCCTGGCCCCCTCAACAATGAGCAGTTCTTC. Its translation is CASSPGPLNNEQFF. Looking up the rest from reference TRBV5-5 and TRBJ2-1 gives the full variable domain: DAGVTQSPTHLIKTRGQQVTLRCSPISGHKSVSWYQQVLGQGPQFIFQYYEKEERGRGNFPDRFSARQFPNYSSELNVNALLLGDSALYLCASSPGPLNNEQFFGPGTRLTVL.

Only a few counts were recorded for this clone. The chain joins TRBV19 to TRBJ2-1; weak D call: TRBD2 (6 bases). The CDR3 spans 15 residues. In germline, CDR1 is LNHDA, CDR2 SQIVND (reference sequence). The germline V and J ends were trimmed by 3 bases and 4 bases, with 13 bases remaining between them. CDR3: CASSMLRGIYNEQFF. The CDR3 DNA sequence: TGTGCCAGTAGTATGCTTCGCGGGATTTACAATGAGCAGTTCTTC.

V usage is TRBV27 and J usage is TRBJ2-7; TRBD2 matches 11 bases. Germline-derived CDR1 and CDR2 are MNHEY and SMNVEV (reference sequence). V was pared by 2 bases and J by 3 bases, with 3 bases of the junction left unmatched. CDR3 size: 15 residues. Here the CDR3 reads CASSLDGTSGYEQYF. The CDR3 DNA sequence: TGTGCCAGCAGTTTAGACGGGACTAGCGGCTACGAGCAGTACTTC.